This T cell receptor (beta chain) originates from a study of identical twins. TCRdb processed the 5' RACE reads anew with MiXCR; each CDR3 protein has one entry. The table lists fewer than 550,000 distinct CDR3 sequences, about 16% of them singletons, with about 0.4% in the top ten. CDR1 and CDR2 (germline): MNHNS, SASEGT. Trimming cost V 10 bases and J 8 bases, with 18 bases left between them. CDR3 length: 13 residues. With regard to this clonotype: Its antigen is as yet unknown.

Points from the study as a whole: Abundant cord blood beta clonotypes carried fewer insertions; memory repertoires showed none.

This sample was shared with a second study, whose subject was yellow fever vaccine responses in identical twins.

The sequenced material came from CD4+ T cells sorted from blood. The rearrangement links TRBV6-1 to TRBJ2-4, with D tentatively TRBD2 (7 bases). This TCR was sampled from a woman aged 18 to 35 in good health. CDR3 coding DNA: TGTGCCACATCCAGGGGCCGGGGGGACATTCAGTACTTC. Translating gives CATSRGRGDIQYF.